This T cell receptor beta chain was identified during a study of blood T cell repertoires in COVID-19. The overall study: From T cells, B-cell-depleted T cells, or PBMCs came the material, which was cDNA or gDNA.

The CDR3 runs to 15 residues. The V gene's germline CDR1 is SEHNR and CDR2 FQNEAQ (reference sequence). V was trimmed by 2 bases and J by 3 bases, leaving 8 bases between them. This table comes from immunoSEQ multiplex PCR, and its TCRdb copy is limited to in-frame clones, with some not included. The table records a few hundred thousand clones, 88% of them present only once. V and J are TRBV7-9 and TRBJ2-6, with D possibly being TRBD1 (5 bases). Sequenced: PBMCs or T cells enriched from blood (not recorded which). The clonotype was recovered from a man aged 25 to 40 who had recovered from COVID-19. CDR3 residues: CASSLRGFGANVLTF. Here the CDR3 DNA reads TGTGCCAGCAGCTTAAGGGGTTTTGGGGCCAACGTCCTGACTTTC.